Below are 3 T cell receptor beta chains sequenced from a single sample in a study of long-term antiretroviral therapy in people with HIV. The libraries were made with immunoSEQ v3.0 at survey level. Data came from immunoSEQ multiplex PCR; TCRdb stores just in-frame clones and leaves some out. The profile covers about 33,000 clones, with roughly 96% appearing a single time and about 2.2% taken by the ten largest. The material sequenced was unsorted PBMCs, taken roughly 6.4 years after starting antiretroviral therapy. Receptors were obtained from a man aged 30-40 years with HIV.

The V and J genes are TRBV15 and TRBJ1-2; TRBD1 matches at 10 bases. The V gene's germline CDR1 is LNHNV and CDR2 YYDKDF (reference sequence). The CDR3 length is 15 residues. V shed 2 bases and J 7 bases; nucleotides not matched to a gene: 7. CDR3 loop: CATSRTGTGVGGYTF. The CDR3 DNA reads TGTGCCACCAGCAGAACCGGGACAGGGGTAGGTGGCTACACCTTC.

J is TRBJ2-3 and V is TRBV27, with unresolved D. CDR3 length: 11 amino acids. Trimming cost V 3 bases and J 8 bases, with 6 bases left between them. Looked up from germline, CDR1 is MNHEY and CDR2 is SMNVEV (reference sequence). The CDR3 sequence is CASSFESTQYF. In DNA form, the CDR3 reads TGTGCCAGCAGTTTTGAGAGTACGCAGTATTTT.

This chain connects TRBV19 to TRBJ2-7; D is undetermined. V was trimmed by 10 bases and J by 6 bases, leaving 22 bases between them. CDR1 is LNHDA, CDR2 SQIVND, per germline (reference sequence). The CDR3 is 14 amino acids. CDR3 coding DNA: TGTGCCACCACCCCAGGCGCCACGGCCCGCGAGCAGTACTTC. Amino acid sequence: CATTPGATAREQYF.